This is a list of T cell receptor beta chains from one sample in a study of T-cell memory formation after mild COVID-19. TCRdb re-called the 5' RACE reads with MiXCR, one entry per CDR3 protein. This sample has some 300,000 distinct CDR3 sequences, with 20% to 25% found just once. Sequencing input: PBMCs or a T cell subset sorted from them (not recorded which). Receptors originate from a man younger than 30 who had mild COVID-19 (a few samples of this study predate the infection). Cell type and time point are not known. Both conserved end residues are part of each CDR3.

15 TRBJ1-2 TRBV4-2 CASAGGRVFSYGYTF
15 TRBJ2-5 TRBV11-2 CASSPRGGGEETQYF
14 TRBJ1-2 TRBV7-9 CASQRDSTFSGYTF
18 TRBJ2-5 TRBV7-7 CASSPLGLAGGLQETQYF
14 TRBJ1-5 TRBV2 CASSQGFGDQPQHF
16 TRBJ2-2 TRBV7-3 CASSLNGAGFTGELFF
12 TRBJ1-2 TRBV7-9 CASSITGYGYTF
15 TRBJ1-5 TRBV20-1 CSASSPGTVNQPQHF
15 TRBJ2-7 TRBV6-1 CASSIPGTAGYEQYF
14 TRBJ2-3 TRBV19 CASRSVRGGDTQYF
14 TRBJ1-2 TRBV6-5 CASSPWGGVGGYTF
19 TRBJ2-1 TRBV7-9 CASSSWVGAGGRSYNEQFF
17 TRBJ2-1 TRBV7-9 CASSPPPRAVSYNEQFF
19 TRBJ2-2 TRBV7-8 CASSFSMGRGLKASGELFF
15 TRBJ2-3 TRBV7-2 CASSQQGGRGDTQYF
12 TRBJ2-7 TRBV5-5 CASSLAYYEQYF
22 TRBJ1-1 TRBV7-3 CASSLKPWRRTDATRMNTEAFF
14 TRBJ2-1 TRBV14 CASSHLTGWNEQFF
16 TRBJ2-1 TRBV2 CASSVVRRHFYNEQFF
15 TRBJ2-3 TRBV7-2 CASSKGQGWTDTQYF
12 TRBJ2-1 TRBV5-1 CASSLESGEQFF
16 TRBJ2-3 TRBV5-1 CASSEYRYTGTDTQYF
14 TRBJ2-5 TRBV7-3 CASSSSGASETQYF
15 TRBJ2-7 TRBV5-1 CASSLGPQGAYEQYF
13 TRBJ2-5 TRBV7-2 CASSLVSRETQYF
13 TRBJ1-5 TRBV4-1 CASSRDHNQPQHF
11 TRBJ2-2 TRBV20-1 CSATQDGELFF
15 TRBJ2-7 TRBV4-3 CASSQGVGGPYEQYF
14 TRBJ1-1 TRBV5-1 CASSPQDMNTEAFF
16 TRBJ2-6 TRBV7-2 CASSLEGATGANVLTF
13 TRBJ2-1 TRBV7-2 CASSYSGGVEQFF
16 TRBJ2-2 TRBV9 CAIIGPVAENTGELFF
14 TRBJ1-3 TRBV12-3/TRBV12-4 CASSFTASGNTIYF
13 TRBJ1-4 TRBV18 CASSPTGSEKLFF
15 TRBJ2-3 TRBV27 CASSFVTGGTDTQYF
13 TRBJ2-7 TRBV29-1 CSVWGSGGDEQYF
14 TRBJ1-1 TRBV5-1 CASSLAFLGGGAFF
15 TRBJ2-3 TRBV7-8 CASSFVGDRADTQYF
13 TRBJ2-5 TRBV20-1 CSAPGTYAETQYF
12 TRBJ2-7 TRBV6-5 CASSQGVYEQYF
14 TRBJ1-1 TRBV11-2 CASSLRGWNTEAFF
16 TRBJ2-5 TRBV12-3/TRBV12-4 CASSSYRLAGTETQYF
10 TRBJ2-1 TRBV29-1 CSVGPEGGIF
13 TRBJ2-5 TRBV7-2 CASSLGQSETKYF
15 TRBJ2-7 TRBV12-3/TRBV12-4 CASSLDRVPNYEQYF
12 TRBJ1-1 TRBV29-1 CSVTGPNTEAFF
18 TRBJ2-7 TRBV7-6 CASSSGAGGRKKVDEQYF
15 TRBJ2-2 TRBV4-1 CASSQGRGYTGELFF
13 TRBJ2-3 TRBV2 CASNRVSTDTQYF
15 TRBJ2-5 TRBV5-1 CASTPLGQLQETQYF
17 TRBJ1-2 TRBV6-5 CASSYSKSLGTVKGYTF
14 TRBJ2-5 TRBV6-5 CASSFSGAQETQYF
14 TRBJ2-7 TRBV2 CASSGTDVDYEQYF
13 TRBJ1-1 TRBV6-2/TRBV6-3 CAGHRDGNTEAFF
13 TRBJ2-7 TRBV7-9 CASSRRDLYEQYF
15 TRBJ1-1 TRBV6-5 CASSSPTVMNTEAFF
13 TRBJ1-2 TRBV28 CASSTRGFYGYTF
13 TRBJ1-6 TRBV12-3/TRBV12-4 CASSLGGDSPLHF
14 TRBJ2-3 TRBV7-2 CASAGADTTDTQYF